Listed below are T cell receptor beta chains from one sample, sequenced in a study of blood T cell repertoires in COVID-19. Profiled with immunoSEQ multiplex PCR; TCRdb holds only in-frame clones, not every one. The table has over 250,000 clones, around nine tenths seen once. Sequenced: peripheral blood. The receptors originated from a woman aged 70 to 79 with COVID-19, enrolled during active disease. CDR3s include the opening cysteine and the closing phenylalanine or tryptophan. The D gene is left open where the match is weak.

d_gene	v_gene	j_gene	CDR3aa	CDR3nt
.	TRBV30	TRBJ2-2	CAWRGGGPNTGELFF	TGTGCCTGGAGGGGGGGAGGTCCGAACACCGGGGAGCTGTTTTTT
.	TRBV5-1	TRBJ2-1	CASSLVNSQGWDEQFF	TGCGCCAGCAGCTTGGTAAACTCCCAGGGCTGGGATGAGCAGTTCTTC
TRBD1	TRBV10-3	TRBJ2-5	CAISESDRDETQYF	TGTGCCATCAGTGAGTCCGACAGGGACGAGACCCAGTACTTC
.	TRBV6-5	TRBJ2-2	CASRINLSTGELFF	TGTGCCAGCAGGATAAACTTGAGCACCGGGGAGCTGTTTTTT
TRBD1	TRBV3-1/TRBV3-2	TRBJ2-7	CASSQALQGGYEQYF	TGTGCCAGCAGCCAAGCCTTACAGGGGGGCTACGAGCAGTACTTC
TRBD2	TRBV2	TRBJ2-7	CASSGRLAAYEQYF	TGTGCCAGCAGTGGGAGACTAGCAGCCTACGAGCAGTACTTC
TRBD2	TRBV15	TRBJ2-1	CATSRLDLKKLTSGRFSYNEQFF	TGTGCCACCAGCAGATTAGACCTGAAGAAGCTTACCAGCGGGAGATTCTCCTACAATGAGCAGTTCTTC
TRBD1	TRBV29-1	TRBJ2-2	CSVEEWTGRPGELFF	TGCAGCGTTGAAGAGTGGACAGGCCGCCCCGGGGAGCTGTTTTTT
TRBD1	TRBV28	TRBJ1-5	CASRPTGGDPLPQHF	TGTGCCAGCAGGCCTACAGGGGGCGATCCCTTGCCCCAGCATTTT
TRBD1	TRBV5-4	TRBJ2-1	CASSLDRGQYNEQFF	TGTGCCAGCAGCCTGGACAGGGGGCAGTACAATGAGCAGTTCTTC